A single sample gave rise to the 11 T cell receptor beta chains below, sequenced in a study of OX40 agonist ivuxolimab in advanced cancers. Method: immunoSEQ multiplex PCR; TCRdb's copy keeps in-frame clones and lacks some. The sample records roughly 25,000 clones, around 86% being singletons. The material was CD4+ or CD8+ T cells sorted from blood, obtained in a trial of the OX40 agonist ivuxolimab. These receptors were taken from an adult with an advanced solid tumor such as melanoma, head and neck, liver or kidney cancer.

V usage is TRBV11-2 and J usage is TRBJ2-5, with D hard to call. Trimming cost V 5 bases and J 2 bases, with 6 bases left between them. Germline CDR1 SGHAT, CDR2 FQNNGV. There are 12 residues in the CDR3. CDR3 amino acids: CASSLEQETQYF. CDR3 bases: TGTGCCAGCAGCCTGGAACAAGAGACCCAGTACTTC.

CDR3 DNA: TGTGCCAGCAGCGCAGACAGGTTCGACAATGAGCAGTTCTTC. It yields the protein CASSADRFDNEQFF. The V and J genes are TRBV9 and TRBJ2-1; D might be TRBD1 (6 bases). The CDR3 contains 14 residues. Germline V CDR1 and CDR2: SGDLS, YYNGEE. V lost 3 bases to trimming and J lost 5 bases, with 12 bases between them.

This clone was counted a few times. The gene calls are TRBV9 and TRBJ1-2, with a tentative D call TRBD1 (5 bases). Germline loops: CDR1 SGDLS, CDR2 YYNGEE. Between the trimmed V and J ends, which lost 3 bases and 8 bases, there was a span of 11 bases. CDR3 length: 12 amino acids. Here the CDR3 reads CASSASGFGYTF. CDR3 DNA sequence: TGTGCCAGCAGCGCCTCAGGGTTCGGCTACACCTTC.

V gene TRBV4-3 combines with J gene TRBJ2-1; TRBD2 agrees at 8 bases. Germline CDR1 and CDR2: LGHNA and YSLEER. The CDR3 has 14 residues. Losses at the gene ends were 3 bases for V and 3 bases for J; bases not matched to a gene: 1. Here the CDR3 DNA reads TGCGCCAGCAGCCAGCGGGGGGTCTACAATGAGCAGTTCTTC. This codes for CASSQRGVYNEQFF.

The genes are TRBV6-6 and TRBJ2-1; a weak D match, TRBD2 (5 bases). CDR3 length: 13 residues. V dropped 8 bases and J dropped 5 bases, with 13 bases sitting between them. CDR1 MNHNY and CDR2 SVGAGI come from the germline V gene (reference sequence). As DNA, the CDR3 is TGTGCCAGCGAGAACGGACTCGACAATGAGCAGTTCTTC. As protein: CASENGLDNEQFF.

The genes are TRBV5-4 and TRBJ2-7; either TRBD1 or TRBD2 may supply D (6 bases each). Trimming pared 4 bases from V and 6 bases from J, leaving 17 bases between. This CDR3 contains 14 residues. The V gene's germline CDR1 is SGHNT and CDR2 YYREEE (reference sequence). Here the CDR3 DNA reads TGTGCCAGCAGCCCGGGTGGGGGGCAGGTCGAGCAGTACTTC. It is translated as CASSPGGGQVEQYF.

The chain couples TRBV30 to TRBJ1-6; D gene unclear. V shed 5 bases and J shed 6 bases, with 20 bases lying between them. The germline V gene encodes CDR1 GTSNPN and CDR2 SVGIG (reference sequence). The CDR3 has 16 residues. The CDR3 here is CAWERVGVPGNSPLHF. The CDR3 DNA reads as TGTGCCTGGGAGCGTGTCGGTGTCCCGGGTAATTCACCCCTCCACTTT.

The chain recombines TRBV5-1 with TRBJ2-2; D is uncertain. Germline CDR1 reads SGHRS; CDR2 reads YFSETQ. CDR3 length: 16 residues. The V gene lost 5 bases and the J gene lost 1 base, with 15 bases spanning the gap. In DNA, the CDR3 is TGCGCCAGCAGTCATAGTCCGGCTGAGAACACCGGGGAGCTGTTTTTT. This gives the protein CASSHSPAENTGELFF. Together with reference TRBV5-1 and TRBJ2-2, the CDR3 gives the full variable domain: KAGVTQTPRYLIKTRGQQVTLSCSPISGHRSVSWYQQTPGQGLQFLFEYFSETQRNKGNFPGRFSGRQFSNSRSEMNVSTLELGDSALYLCASSHSPAENTGELFFGEGSRLTVL.

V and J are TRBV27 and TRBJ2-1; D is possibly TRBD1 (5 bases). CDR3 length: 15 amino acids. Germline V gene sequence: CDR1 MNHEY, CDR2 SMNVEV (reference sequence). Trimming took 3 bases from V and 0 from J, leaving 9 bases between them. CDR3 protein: CASSLRQISYNEQFF. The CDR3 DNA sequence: TGTGCCAGCAGTTTGCGACAGATCTCCTACAATGAGCAGTTCTTC.

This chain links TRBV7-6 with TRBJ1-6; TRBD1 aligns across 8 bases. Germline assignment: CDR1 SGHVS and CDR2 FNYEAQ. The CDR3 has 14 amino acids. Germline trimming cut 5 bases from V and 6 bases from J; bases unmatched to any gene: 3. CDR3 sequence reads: CASSRTGSNSPLHF. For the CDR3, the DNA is TGTGCCAGCAGCCGGACAGGGAGTAATTCACCCCTCCACTTT.

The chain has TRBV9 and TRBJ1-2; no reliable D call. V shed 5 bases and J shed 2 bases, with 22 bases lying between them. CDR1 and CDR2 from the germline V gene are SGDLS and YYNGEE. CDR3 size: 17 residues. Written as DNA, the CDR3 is TGTGCCAGCAGTGGAGAGGGATTACAGTACCTAAACTATGGCTACACCTTC. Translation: CASSGEGLQYLNYGYTF.